The source of this TCR beta chain is a study of tissue T cells after allogeneic stem cell transplantation (dated by TCRdb to 2021 to 2024). About the study as a whole: The study profiled TCR beta repertoires in many tissues obtained from research autopsies of patients with and without GVHD, and also in mouse models of GVHD. The human arm was conducted as a prospective observational study, and neither blinding nor randomization was performed.

The paper as a whole reports these results and caveats: Sampling depth was acknowledged as a limitation, and the patient cohort was both small and clinically heterogeneous. Which tissue TCRs were alloreactive or antigen-specific was not determined in the study, and some of the clones might have been host cells that persisted. Not many T cell clones showed up in more than one patient, yet clustering based on motifs uncovered repertoire signatures that were shared across patients in a tissue-specific way. In both patients and mice, T cells from blood and spleen covered only a limited part of the TCR repertoire found in tissues. Within patients, how anatomically similar the tissues were was a key factor in shaping TCR repertoire composition, regardless of disease or transplant status.

Sequences NNHNN (CDR1) and SYGAGS (CDR2) are obtained from the germline V gene (reference sequence). V is shortened by 0 bases, J by 0 bases, and the region joining them spans 10 bases. From its cysteine to its phenylalanine, the CDR3 spans 16 amino acids. The DNA has 45 bases, all within the CDR3, and is read from base 1. Before genomic DNA isolation with the DNeasy Blood & Tissue Kit, mouse tissues were minced with razor blades in buffered saline. Receptor libraries were prepared by the immunoSEQ multiplex PCR assay. TCRbeta CDR3 sequencing was done by Adaptive Biotechnologies at survey depth, reporting CDR3 sequences, V/J genes, productive frequency and template counts. TCR beta CDR3 regions were amplified from genomic DNA instead of RNA. Per the original workflow: Jensen-Shannon divergence was used to quantify pairwise repertoire overlap between tissues, with a value of 1 indicating complete divergence and a value of 0 indicating identical repertoires. Based on pairwise JSD values, tissues were grouped by single-linkage agglomerative hierarchical clustering, and the results were shown as dendrograms. GLIPH2 was run on all patient samples with simulation_depth 1000, kmer_min_depth 3 and cdr3_length_cutoff 8, and groups with more than two unique CDR3s were retained. A standardized tissue-overlap score was calculated by extrapolating Jaccard GLIPH-group overlap across patients to a standard repertoire size of 1000 clones. Linear mixed-effect models, with tissue as a fixed effect and individual as a random effect, were used to test how diversity related to clinical or experimental variables. TCRdb took over this immuneACCESS table, retaining in-frame rearrangements with V and J assigned. Such tables are incomplete; in checked studies, under half of the missing clones stem from an unresolved V gene, and the remainder is unexplained. V, J and clone size are taken as reported in that table, and D and trimming were inferred from the DNA itself. The sample records under 25,000 clones, around 77% of which are singletons. The top ten hold 0.65% to 0.75% of the sample.

For this clone: There is no known antigen for this receptor. The gene names and germline sequences given are murine. From the germline J gene comes the end of the CDR3, since the read stops 1 residue before it.

The sequence came from a female BALB/c mouse in good health. This mouse strain bears the MHC haplotype H2-d. Input material: spleen. The V and J genes are TRBV13-2 and TRBJ2-1, with the D segment possibly TRBD1 or TRBD2, each aligning over 5 bases. The CDR3 has the sequence CASGDGGRDNYAEQFF. The sequenced part of the CDR3 DNA is TGTGCCAGCGGTGATGGGGGGAGGGATAACTATGCTGAGCAGTTC.